This TCR beta chain was recovered during a study of regulatory T cells in long-lasting Graves disease. Study outcomes and limitations: The TCR repertoire of persistent Graves' patients was less diverse than that of newly diagnosed ones.

This clonotype came up many times. Its antigen remains unknown. Germline V CDR1 and CDR2: DFQATT, SNEGSKA (reference sequence). The CDR3 has 15 amino acids. The V segment lost 4 bases and the J segment 2 bases; nucleotides outside the gene matches: 8. The time point denotes: newly diagnosed GD, antithyroid drugs for less than 3 months. The TCR library was made from RNA extracted from PBMCs. Through Arm-PCR of CDR3 regions and iRepertoire HTBI primers, TCR beta libraries were built. TCRdb re-called the multiplex PCR reads through MiXCR, storing one row per CDR3 protein. The top ten hold 23% of the sample, which has about 420,000 distinct CDR3 sequences, about 17% seen once. The sample was also linked to a second study, of T cells in Graves' hyperthyroidism and ophthalmopathy. That paper states: Primed by the HTBI set, a first-round RT-PCR was run on the TCR CDR3.

The receptor was isolated from a woman aged 18-29 years with Graves disease. The rearrangement uses TRBV20-1 and TRBJ2-1; 7 nucleotides align to TRBD2. Source: peripheral blood mononuclear cells (PBMCs), taken at new diagnosis, from a patient treated with antithyroid drugs. CDR3 loop: CSATRGLGAYNEQFF. For the CDR3, the DNA is TGCAGTGCTACCAGAGGACTAGGAGCCTACAATGAGCAGTTCTTC.